The rows below give T cell receptor beta chains drawn from one sample of a study of T cell repertoires in cytomegalovirus infection. Their antigens are not known. TCRdb recomputed calls from the reads with MiXCR, one row per CDR3 protein. The data hold around 900,000 distinct CDR3 sequences, with about a third observed a single time. The sequences come from cultured CD8+ T cells from PBMCs, collected from culture after CMV antigen stimulation. These receptors all come from a human donor in good health (CMV status not recorded). Some clones in this sample may be carry-over from other donors' samples. Each CDR3 is given with its conserved first and last residue. The D gene is left open where the match is weak. Clone size is not always given. Where it is, it says once, few, many or a class for expanded clones.

size: few; D: TRBD1; V: TRBV19; J: TRBJ1-6; DNA: TGTGCCAGTAGTATCAAGGGACAGGGGACTTCACCCCTCCACTTT; CDR3: CASSIKGQGTSPLHF
size: -; D: TRBD2; V: TRBV4-2; J: TRBJ2-3; DNA: TGTGCCAGCAGCCAAGCTTTAGCGGGGGTTACTAGCACAGATACGCAGTATTTT; CDR3: CASSQALAGVTSTDTQYF
size: -; D: -; V: TRBV7-9; J: TRBJ2-7; DNA: TGTGCCAGCAGCCCAGGCGACGAGCAGTACTTC; CDR3: CASSPGDEQYF
size: -; D: -; V: TRBV9; J: TRBJ2-1; DNA: TGTGCCAGCAGCCTTACGGGGGCAGGCTACAATGAGCAGTTCTTC; CDR3: CASSLTGAGYNEQFF
size: few; D: -; V: TRBV11-2; J: TRBJ1-4; DNA: TGTGCCAGCAGCACTACAGGGTGGACTAATGAAAAACTGTTTTTT; CDR3: CASSTTGWTNEKLFF
size: -; D: -; V: TRBV7-6; J: TRBJ2-7; DNA: TGTGCCAGCAGCTTAGGAGGGCAGGGCGGATCCTACGAGCAGTACTTC; CDR3: CASSLGGQGGSYEQYF
size: -; D: -; V: TRBV28; J: TRBJ2-1; DNA: TGTGCCAGCAGTTTAACTATCTTCAATGAGCAGTTCTTC; CDR3: CASSLTIFNEQFF
size: few; D: TRBD2; V: TRBV7-8; J: TRBJ2-5; DNA: TGTGCCAGCAGTTTTGGACTAGCGGGGGCGGAGACCCAGTACTTC; CDR3: CASSFGLAGAETQYF
size: -; D: -; V: TRBV4-3; J: TRBJ2-4; DNA: TGCGCCAGCAGCCAGTACTTCTCAAACATTCAGTACTTC; CDR3: CASSQYFSNIQYF
size: -; D: -; V: TRBV12-3/TRBV12-4; J: TRBJ1-6; DNA: TGTGCCAGCAGGGCGACAATTGGGACCTATAATTCACCCCTCCACTTT; CDR3: CASRATIGTYNSPLHF
size: -; D: -; V: TRBV7-4; J: TRBJ2-3; DNA: TGTGCCAGCAGCTTGTCAGAGCGCAGCACAGATACGCAGTATTTT; CDR3: CASSLSERSTDTQYF
size: -; D: -; V: TRBV9; J: TRBJ1-5; DNA: TGTGCCAGCAGCGTAGGAGGCAGGCCCAATCAGCCCCAGCATTTT; CDR3: CASSVGGRPNQPQHF
size: few; D: -; V: TRBV5-5; J: TRBJ2-5; DNA: TGTGCCAGCAGCTATGGACAAAGACTCCAAGAGACCCAGTACTTC; CDR3: CASSYGQRLQETQYF
size: many; D: -; V: TRBV7-9; J: TRBJ1-3; DNA: TGTGCCAGCACGGACGGAAACACCATATATTTT; CDR3: CASTDGNTIYF
size: many; D: -; V: TRBV7-8; J: TRBJ2-1; DNA: TGTGCCAGCAGCTTAGCAAGGAGGGACAATGAGCAGTTCTTC; CDR3: CASSLARRDNEQFF
size: -; D: -; V: TRBV7-6; J: TRBJ2-2; DNA: TGTGCCACCGAGGAGCTGTTTTTT; CDR3: CATEELFF
size: few; D: -; V: TRBV12-3/TRBV12-4; J: TRBJ2-2; DNA: TGTGCCAGCAGTTTTACAGCCGGGGAGCTGTTTTTT; CDR3: CASSFTAGELFF
size: -; D: TRBD2; V: TRBV6-5; J: TRBJ2-3; DNA: TGTGCCAGCAGTTACTCTCACCCGGGGGGGACAGATACGCAGTATTTT; CDR3: CASSYSHPGGTDTQYF
size: -; D: TRBD1; V: TRBV7-6; J: TRBJ2-7; DNA: TGTGCCAGCACGGGACAGGGAGTTTACGAGCAGTACTTC; CDR3: CASTGQGVYEQYF
size: few; D: -; V: TRBV7-9; J: TRBJ2-2; DNA: TGTGCCAGCAGCGGTAGGCGTTGGAGAGGTACCGGGGAGCTGTTTTTT; CDR3: CASSGRRWRGTGELFF
size: -; D: TRBD1; V: TRBV12-3/TRBV12-4; J: TRBJ2-7; DNA: TGTGCCAACAGTTCCTGGCCATTTGACAGGGTCCCTTACGAGCAGTACTTC; CDR3: CANSSWPFDRVPYEQYF
size: -; D: -; V: TRBV12-3/TRBV12-4; J: TRBJ2-3; DNA: TGTGCCAGCAGTCCTGGAGGAAATCCTACGCAGTATTTT; CDR3: CASSPGGNPTQYF
size: -; D: -; V: TRBV25-1; J: TRBJ1-4; DNA: TGTGCCAGCAGTGAATCCCGGGACGATCGGCGTGAAAAACTGTTTTTT; CDR3: CASSESRDDRREKLFF
size: few; D: TRBD1; V: TRBV27; J: TRBJ2-1; DNA: TGTGCCAGCAGGACCGGGACAGGGACCAATGAGCAGTTCTTC; CDR3: CASRTGTGTNEQFF
size: few; D: TRBD1; V: TRBV6-6; J: TRBJ1-1; DNA: TGTGCCAGCAGTTTTTCGGGACAGGTGAACACTGAAGCTTTCTTT; CDR3: CASSFSGQVNTEAFF
size: few; D: TRBD1; V: TRBV7-6; J: TRBJ2-2; DNA: TGTGCCAGCAGCTCGAGGACAGGCTACACCGGGGAGCTGTTTTTT; CDR3: CASSSRTGYTGELFF
size: -; D: TRBD2; V: TRBV7-2; J: TRBJ2-3; DNA: TGTGCCAGCAGCCCGACCTTGGGACTAGGAGATATGCAGTATTTT; CDR3: CASSPTLGLGDMQYF
size: -; D: -; V: TRBV19; J: TRBJ1-1; DNA: TGTGCCAGTAGTATAGATCTCGCGGGGAGTCAAGCTTTCTTT; CDR3: CASSIDLAGSQAFF
size: -; D: -; V: TRBV7-9; J: TRBJ1-1; DNA: TGTGCCATGGACAATATGAACACTGAAGCTTTCTTT; CDR3: CAMDNMNTEAFF
size: many; D: -; V: TRBV7-2; J: TRBJ2-1; DNA: TGTGCCAGCAGCTTAGTGAACCTGGGCAATGAGCAGTTCTTC; CDR3: CASSLVNLGNEQFF
size: once; D: -; V: TRBV7-6; J: TRBJ2-2; DNA: TGTGCTAGCGGCAAAAGGAGCAACACCGGGGAGCTGTTTTTT; CDR3: CASGKRSNTGELFF
size: few; D: -; V: TRBV12-3/TRBV12-4; J: TRBJ2-5; DNA: TGTGCCAGCAGTTCCCCCCTTCTCACACAAGAGACCCAGTACTTC; CDR3: CASSSPLLTQETQYF
size: once; D: TRBD2; V: TRBV7-6; J: TRBJ2-1; DNA: TGTGCCAGCAGCCATGGACTAGCGGGGGGGGACAATGAGCAGTTCTTC; CDR3: CASSHGLAGGDNEQFF
size: -; D: -; V: TRBV27; J: TRBJ1-2; DNA: TGTGCCAGCAGTGAGATAGGGGCAGGGGGCTACACCTTC; CDR3: CASSEIGAGGYTF
size: few; D: TRBD1; V: TRBV24-1; J: TRBJ1-1; DNA: TGTGCCACCAGTGACCCAATCACAGGGGGTGAGACTGAAGCTTTCTTT; CDR3: CATSDPITGGETEAFF
size: -; D: -; V: TRBV27; J: TRBJ1-4; DNA: TGTGCCAGCAGCTACGTCGGGGAGGAAAAACTGTTTTTT; CDR3: CASSYVGEEKLFF
size: -; D: -; V: TRBV6-2/TRBV6-3; J: TRBJ2-1; DNA: TGTGCCAGCAGTTACTCGAGTGGCAGGAGCTCCTACAATGAGCAGTTCTTC; CDR3: CASSYSSGRSSYNEQFF
size: few; D: TRBD1; V: TRBV11-2; J: TRBJ2-1; DNA: TGTGCCAGCAGCCCTACAGGGGTCCACAATGAGCAGTTCTTC; CDR3: CASSPTGVHNEQFF
size: -; D: TRBD1; V: TRBV6-2/TRBV6-3; J: TRBJ2-7; DNA: TGTGCCAGCAGCAACAGGGGGCGGACGGACCAGTACTTC; CDR3: CASSNRGRTDQYF
size: -; D: -; V: TRBV11-2; J: TRBJ2-1; DNA: TGTGCCAGCAGCCAGAGTCGGGGGGCGGTCTACAATGAGCAGTTCTTC; CDR3: CASSQSRGAVYNEQFF
size: -; D: -; V: TRBV29-1; J: TRBJ1-2; DNA: TGCAGCGTAAACATCATCTATGGCTACACCTTC; CDR3: CSVNIIYGYTF
size: -; D: -; V: TRBV6-1; J: TRBJ2-1; DNA: TGTGCCAGCAGTGAAGGTCCGACACACCGGAACAATGAGCAGTTCTTC; CDR3: CASSEGPTHRNNEQFF
size: few; D: -; V: TRBV6-6; J: TRBJ2-3; DNA: TGTGCCAGCAGTTACATATTAGGGCCCGTGGGCGATACGCAGTATTTT; CDR3: CASSYILGPVGDTQYF
size: -; D: -; V: TRBV10-3; J: TRBJ1-1; DNA: TGTGCCATCAGTGATAGGGGAGGATCTGAAGCTTTCTTT; CDR3: CAISDRGGSEAFF
size: few; D: -; V: TRBV6-2/TRBV6-3; J: TRBJ2-3; DNA: TGTGCCAGCAGTTACAGCGCTGCTGGACTCCTCTTTTATACGCAGTATTTT; CDR3: CASSYSAAGLLFYTQYF
size: -; D: -; V: TRBV25-1; J: TRBJ1-5; DNA: TGTGCCAGCAGTGAATATTATGGCAATAAGCCCCAGCATTTT; CDR3: CASSEYYGNKPQHF
size: few; D: -; V: TRBV27; J: TRBJ1-5; DNA: TGTGCCAGCAGTTTGGTAGGACAGCGCAATCAGCCCCAGCATTTT; CDR3: CASSLVGQRNQPQHF
size: many; D: -; V: TRBV7-9; J: TRBJ2-5; DNA: TGTGCCAGCAGTTCCAGGCGAGAGACCCAGTACTTC; CDR3: CASSSRRETQYF
size: few; D: TRBD1; V: TRBV5-1; J: TRBJ1-6; DNA: TGCGCCAGCAGACGGACAGGGGAAATCTATAATTCACCCCTCCACTTT; CDR3: CASRRTGEIYNSPLHF
size: few; D: TRBD2; V: TRBV10-3; J: TRBJ2-2; DNA: TGTGCCACCCGGACTAGCGGGGGGTCCACCGGGGAGCTGTTTTTT; CDR3: CATRTSGGSTGELFF
size: few; D: -; V: TRBV7-6; J: TRBJ2-5; DNA: TGTGCCAGCAGCTCTTCGGGCCCCAAGGAGACCCAGTACTTC; CDR3: CASSSSGPKETQYF
size: -; D: -; V: TRBV4-1; J: TRBJ1-2; DNA: TGCGCCAGCAGCCAAGAAAGAGACATCTCTAACTATGGCTACACCTTC; CDR3: CASSQERDISNYGYTF
size: -; D: -; V: TRBV27; J: TRBJ2-5; DNA: TGTGCCAGCAAGGGACCCTCCCAAGAGACCCAGTACTTC; CDR3: CASKGPSQETQYF
size: -; D: TRBD1; V: TRBV12-5; J: TRBJ1-2; DNA: TGTGCTAGTGGTATTCCGGGACAGGTCTATGGCTACACCTTC; CDR3: CASGIPGQVYGYTF
size: -; D: -; V: TRBV6-2/TRBV6-3; J: TRBJ2-6; DNA: TGTGCCAGCAGTTACCCAAGGGAGAGGGTTGGGGCCAACGTCCTGACTTTC; CDR3: CASSYPRERVGANVLTF